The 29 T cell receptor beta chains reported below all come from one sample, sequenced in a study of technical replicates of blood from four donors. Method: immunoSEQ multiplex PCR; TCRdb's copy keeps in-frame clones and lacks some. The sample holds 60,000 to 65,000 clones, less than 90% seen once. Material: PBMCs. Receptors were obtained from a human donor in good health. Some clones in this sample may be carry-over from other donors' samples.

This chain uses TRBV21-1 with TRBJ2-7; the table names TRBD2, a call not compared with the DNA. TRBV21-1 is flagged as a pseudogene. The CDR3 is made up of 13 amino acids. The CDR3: CASIISSSYEQYF. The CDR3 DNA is TGTGCCAGCATTATTTCTAGTTCCTACGAGCAGTACTTC.

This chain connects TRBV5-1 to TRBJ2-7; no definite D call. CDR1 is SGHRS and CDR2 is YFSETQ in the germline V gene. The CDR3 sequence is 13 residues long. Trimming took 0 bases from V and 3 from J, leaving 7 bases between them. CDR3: CASSLELYYEQYF. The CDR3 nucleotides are TGCGCCAGCAGCTTGGAGCTCTACTACGAGCAGTACTTC.

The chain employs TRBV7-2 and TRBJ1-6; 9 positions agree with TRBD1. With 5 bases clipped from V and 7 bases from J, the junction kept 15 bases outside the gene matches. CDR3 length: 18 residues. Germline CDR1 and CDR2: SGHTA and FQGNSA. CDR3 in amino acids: CASSARPGTGRRNSPLHF. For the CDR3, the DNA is TGTGCCAGCAGCGCAAGGCCCGGGACAGGGAGGAGGAATTCACCCCTCCACTTT.

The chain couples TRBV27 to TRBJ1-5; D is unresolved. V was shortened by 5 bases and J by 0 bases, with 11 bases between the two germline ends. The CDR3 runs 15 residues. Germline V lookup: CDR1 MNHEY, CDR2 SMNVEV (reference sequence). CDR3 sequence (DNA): TGTGCCAGCAGTGCTGGGCTCCGTAGCAATCAGCCCCAGCATTTT. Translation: CASSAGLRSNQPQHF.

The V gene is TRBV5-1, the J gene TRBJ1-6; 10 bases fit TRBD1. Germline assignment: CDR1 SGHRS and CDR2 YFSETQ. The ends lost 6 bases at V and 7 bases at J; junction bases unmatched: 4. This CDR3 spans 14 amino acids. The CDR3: CASTSGQGNSPLHF. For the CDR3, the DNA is TGCGCCAGCACCTCGGGACAGGGGAATTCACCCCTCCACTTT.

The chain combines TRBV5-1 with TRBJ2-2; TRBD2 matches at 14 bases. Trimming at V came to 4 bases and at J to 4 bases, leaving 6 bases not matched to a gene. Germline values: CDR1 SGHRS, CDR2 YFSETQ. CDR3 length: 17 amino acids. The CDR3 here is CASSPGLAGVGTGELFF. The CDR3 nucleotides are TGCGCCAGCAGCCCGGGACTAGCGGGAGTCGGCACCGGGGAGCTGTTTTTT.

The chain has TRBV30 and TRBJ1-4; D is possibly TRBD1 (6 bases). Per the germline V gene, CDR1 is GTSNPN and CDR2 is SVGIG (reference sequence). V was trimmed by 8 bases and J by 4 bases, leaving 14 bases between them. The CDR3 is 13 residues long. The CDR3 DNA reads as TGTGCCGGGGGCGGGCAGTTTAATGAAAAACTGTTTTTT. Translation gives CAGGGQFNEKLFF. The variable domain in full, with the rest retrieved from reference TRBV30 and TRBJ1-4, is SQTIHQWPATLVQPVGSPLSLECTVEGTSNPNLYWYRQAAGRGLQLLFYSVGIGQISSEVPQNLSASRPQDRQFILSSKKLLLSDSGFYLCAGGGQFNEKLFFGSGTQLSVL.

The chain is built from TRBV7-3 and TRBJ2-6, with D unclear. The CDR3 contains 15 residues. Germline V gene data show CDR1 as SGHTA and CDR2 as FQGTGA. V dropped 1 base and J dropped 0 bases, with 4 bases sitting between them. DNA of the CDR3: TGTGCCAGCAGCTTAAGGCACTCTGGGGCCAACGTCCTGACTTTC. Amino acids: CASSLRHSGANVLTF.

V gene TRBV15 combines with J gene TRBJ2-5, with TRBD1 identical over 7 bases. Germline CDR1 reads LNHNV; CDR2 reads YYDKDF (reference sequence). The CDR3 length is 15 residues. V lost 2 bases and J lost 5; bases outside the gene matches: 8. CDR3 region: CATSRSGQDEETQYF. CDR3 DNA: TGTGCCACCAGCAGATCCGGACAGGATGAGGAGACCCAGTACTTC.

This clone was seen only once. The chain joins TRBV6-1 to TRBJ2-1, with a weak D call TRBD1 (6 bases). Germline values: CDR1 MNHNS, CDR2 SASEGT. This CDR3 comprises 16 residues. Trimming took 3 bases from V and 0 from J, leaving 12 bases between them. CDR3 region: CASSDIQGRSYNEQFF. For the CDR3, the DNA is TGTGCCAGCAGTGACATACAGGGCCGCTCCTACAATGAGCAGTTCTTC.

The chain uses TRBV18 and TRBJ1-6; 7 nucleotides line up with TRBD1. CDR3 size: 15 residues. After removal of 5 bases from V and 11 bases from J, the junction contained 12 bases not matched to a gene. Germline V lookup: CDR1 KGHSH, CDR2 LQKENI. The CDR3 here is CASSTSGTANTPLHF. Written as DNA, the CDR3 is TGTGCCAGCTCAACGTCCGGGACAGCTAACACACCCCTCCACTTT.

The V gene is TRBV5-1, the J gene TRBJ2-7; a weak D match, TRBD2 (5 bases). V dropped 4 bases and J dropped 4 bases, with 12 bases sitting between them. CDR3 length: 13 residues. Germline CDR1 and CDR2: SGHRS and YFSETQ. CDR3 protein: CASSPGRTYEQYF. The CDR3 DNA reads TGCGCCAGCAGCCCCGGACGGACTTACGAGCAGTACTTC.

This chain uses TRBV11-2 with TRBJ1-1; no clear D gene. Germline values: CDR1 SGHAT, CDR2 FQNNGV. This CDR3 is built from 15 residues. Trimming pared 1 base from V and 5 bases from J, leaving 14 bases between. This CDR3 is CASSLAEGERTEAFF. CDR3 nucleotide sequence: TGTGCCAGCAGCTTAGCTGAGGGAGAACGGACTGAAGCTTTCTTT.

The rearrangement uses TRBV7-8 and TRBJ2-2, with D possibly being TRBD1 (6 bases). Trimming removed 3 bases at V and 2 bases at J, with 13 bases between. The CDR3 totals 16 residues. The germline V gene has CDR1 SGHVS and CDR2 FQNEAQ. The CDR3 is CASSFPGTPNTGELFF. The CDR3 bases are TGTGCCAGCAGCTTCCCCGGGACACCTAACACCGGGGAGCTGTTTTTT.

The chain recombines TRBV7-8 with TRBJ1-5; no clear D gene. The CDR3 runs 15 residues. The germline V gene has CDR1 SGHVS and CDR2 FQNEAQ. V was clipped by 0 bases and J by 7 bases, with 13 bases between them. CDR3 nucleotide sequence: TGTGCCAGCAGCTTAGCGCAGGCAGGAATACAGCCCCAGCATTTT. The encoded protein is CASSLAQAGIQPQHF.

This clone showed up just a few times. CDR3 in amino acids: CASSLGGTQETQYF. The CDR3 DNA reads TGCGCCAGCAGCTTGGGCGGAACCCAAGAGACCCAGTACTTC. The rearrangement links TRBV5-1 to TRBJ2-5; D gene ambiguous. Germline V CDR1 and CDR2: SGHRS, YFSETQ. Trimming removed 0 bases at V and 1 base at J, with 7 bases between. The CDR3 is 14 amino acids.

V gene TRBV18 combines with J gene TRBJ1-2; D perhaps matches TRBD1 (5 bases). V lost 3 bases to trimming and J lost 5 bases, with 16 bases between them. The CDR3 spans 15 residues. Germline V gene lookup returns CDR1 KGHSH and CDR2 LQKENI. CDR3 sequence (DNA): TGTGCCAGCTCACCCTCCGCCGGACACGTTTATGGCTACACCTTC. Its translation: CASSPSAGHVYGYTF.

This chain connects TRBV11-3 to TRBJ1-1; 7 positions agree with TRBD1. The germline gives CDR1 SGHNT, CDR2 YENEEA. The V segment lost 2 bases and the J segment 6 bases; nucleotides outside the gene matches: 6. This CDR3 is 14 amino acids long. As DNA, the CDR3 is TGTGCCAGCAGCTTAAGTCACAGGGGTGCTGAAGCTTTCTTT. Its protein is CASSLSHRGAEAFF.

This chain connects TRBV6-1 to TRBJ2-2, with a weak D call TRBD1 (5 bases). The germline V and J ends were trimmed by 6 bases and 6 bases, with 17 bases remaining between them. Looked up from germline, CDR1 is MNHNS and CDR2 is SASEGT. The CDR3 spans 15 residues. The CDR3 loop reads CASSNWQGPPGELFF. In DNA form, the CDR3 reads TGTGCCAGCAGCAACTGGCAGGGTCCCCCCGGGGAGCTGTTTTTT.

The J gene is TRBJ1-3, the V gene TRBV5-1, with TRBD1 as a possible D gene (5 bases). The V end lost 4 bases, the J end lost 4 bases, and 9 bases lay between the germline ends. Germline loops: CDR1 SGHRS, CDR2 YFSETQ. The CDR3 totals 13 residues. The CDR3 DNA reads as TGCGCCAGCAGCGCCCGGGGGGGAAACACCATATATTTT. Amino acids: CASSARGGNTIYF. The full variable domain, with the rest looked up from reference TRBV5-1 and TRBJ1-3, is KAGVTQTPRYLIKTRGQQVTLSCSPISGHRSVSWYQQTPGQGLQFLFEYFSETQRNKGNFPGRFSGRQFSNSRSEMNVSTLELGDSALYLCASSARGGNTIYFGEGSWLTVV.

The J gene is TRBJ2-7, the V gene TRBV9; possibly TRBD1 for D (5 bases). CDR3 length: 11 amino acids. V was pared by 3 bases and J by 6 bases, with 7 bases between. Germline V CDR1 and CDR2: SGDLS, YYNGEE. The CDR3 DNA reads TGTGCCAGCAGCGAGGGGCGCGAGCAGTACTTC. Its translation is CASSEGREQYF.

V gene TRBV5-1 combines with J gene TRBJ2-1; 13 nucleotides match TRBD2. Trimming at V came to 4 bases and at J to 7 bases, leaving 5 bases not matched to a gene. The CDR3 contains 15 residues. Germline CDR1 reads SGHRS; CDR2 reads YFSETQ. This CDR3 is CASSTGLAGDNEQFF. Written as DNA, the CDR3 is TGCGCCAGCAGCACCGGACTAGCGGGAGATAATGAGCAGTTCTTC.

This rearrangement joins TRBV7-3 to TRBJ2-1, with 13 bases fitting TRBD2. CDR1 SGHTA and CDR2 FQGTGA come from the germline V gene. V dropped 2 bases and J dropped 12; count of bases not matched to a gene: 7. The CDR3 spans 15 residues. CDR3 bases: TGTGCCAGCAGCTTAGGTGGACTAGCGGGAGACCGGCAGTTCTTC. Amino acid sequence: CASSLGGLAGDRQFF.

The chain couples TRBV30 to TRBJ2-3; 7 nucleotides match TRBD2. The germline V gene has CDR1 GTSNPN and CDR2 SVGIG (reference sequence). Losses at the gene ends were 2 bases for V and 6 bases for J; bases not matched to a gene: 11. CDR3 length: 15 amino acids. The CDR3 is CAWSPPRAGRDTQYF. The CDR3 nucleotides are TGTGCCTGGAGTCCCCCACGAGCGGGAAGGGATACGCAGTATTTT.

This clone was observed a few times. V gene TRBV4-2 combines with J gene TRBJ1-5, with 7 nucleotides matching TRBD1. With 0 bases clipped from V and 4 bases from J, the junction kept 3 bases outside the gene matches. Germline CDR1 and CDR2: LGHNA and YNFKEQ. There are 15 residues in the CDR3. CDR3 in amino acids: CASSQDAGGNQPQHF. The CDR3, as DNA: TGTGCCAGCAGCCAAGATGCAGGGGGGAATCAGCCCCAGCATTTT.

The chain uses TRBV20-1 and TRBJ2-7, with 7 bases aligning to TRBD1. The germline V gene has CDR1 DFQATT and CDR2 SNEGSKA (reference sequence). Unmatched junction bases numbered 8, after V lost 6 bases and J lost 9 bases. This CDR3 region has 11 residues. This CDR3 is CSARQGVSQYF. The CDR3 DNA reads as TGCAGTGCCAGACAGGGTGTATCGCAGTACTTC.

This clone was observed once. CDR3 protein: CASSVAPLAGGQDTQYF. DNA of the CDR3: TGTGCCAGCAGCGTAGCTCCCCTAGCGGGGGGGCAAGATACGCAGTATTTT. This rearrangement joins TRBV9 to TRBJ2-3; 12 bases fit TRBD2. CDR3 length: 17 amino acids. With V trimmed by 0 bases and J by 5 bases, 7 bases remained unmatched. Germline CDR1 reads SGDLS; CDR2 reads YYNGEE.

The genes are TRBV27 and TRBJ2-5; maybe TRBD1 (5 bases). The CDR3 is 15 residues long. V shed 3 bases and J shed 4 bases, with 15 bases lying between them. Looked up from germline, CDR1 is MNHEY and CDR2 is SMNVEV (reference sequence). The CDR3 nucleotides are TGTGCCAGCAGTTTGACTCCAGGGTCCCTAGAGACCCAGTACTTC. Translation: CASSLTPGSLETQYF.

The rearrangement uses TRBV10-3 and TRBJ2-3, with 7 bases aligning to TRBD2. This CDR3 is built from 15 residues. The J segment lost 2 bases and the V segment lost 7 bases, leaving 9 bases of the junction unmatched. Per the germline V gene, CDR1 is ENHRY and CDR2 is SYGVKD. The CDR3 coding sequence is TGTGCCATCACAAATGAGCGGGATATCACAGATACGCAGTATTTT. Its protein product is CAITNERDITDTQYF.